The rows below give T cell receptor beta chains drawn from one sample of a study of STAT5B mutations in CD4+ large granular lymphocyte leukemia. Profiled with immunoSEQ multiplex PCR; TCRdb holds only in-frame clones, not every one. The table shows 4,000 or so clones, with 76% occurring only once. Specimen: PBMCs. All receptors come from a man aged 65 to 85 with CD4+ T-cell large granular lymphocyte leukemia. Both conserved end residues are part of each CDR3. A D gene is named only where the DNA matches it firmly. Some rows mark clone size as missing; the rest say once, few, many or name a class of expanded clone.

>TRBD1|TRBV5-6|TRBJ2-7|once
TGTGCCAGCAGCTTTGGACAGGGGAGCGTCGAGCAGTACTTC
CASSFGQGSVEQYF
>TRBD2|TRBV11-2|TRBJ2-7|-
TGTGCCAGCAGCTTAGTAGTGGGGGGGACCTACGAGCAGTACTTC
CASSLVVGGTYEQYF
>TRBD1|TRBV6-9|TRBJ2-7|-
TGTGCCAGCAGTTGGGACAGGGGCGAGCAGTACTTC
CASSWDRGEQYF
>-|TRBV27|TRBJ2-7|-
TGTGCCAGCAGTCCCGCCGGCTACGAGCAGTACTTC
CASSPAGYEQYF
>TRBD2|TRBV27|TRBJ2-5|few
TGTGCCAGCAGCTACAGCGGGGAAGAGACCCAGTACTTC
CASSYSGEETQYF
>-|TRBV11-2|TRBJ2-7|-
TGTGCCAGCAGCTTAGATCTAATCGGGGTAGGAACCTACGAGCAGTACTTC
CASSLDLIGVGTYEQYF
>TRBD1|TRBV7-9|TRBJ2-3|few
TGTGCCAGCAGCCAGACGTCCCCGGGACAGGGAGGGACAGATACGCAGTATTTT
CASSQTSPGQGGTDTQYF
>-|TRBV6-6|TRBJ2-1|-
TGTGCCAGCAGTTACTCCTCAGGGGATAATGAGCAGTTCTTC
CASSYSSGDNEQFF
>-|TRBV7-9|TRBJ2-3|-
TGTGCCAGCAACGTAGTATCCGGGGGCACAGATACGCAGTATTTT
CASNVVSGGTDTQYF
>-|TRBV5-4|TRBJ2-2|few
TGTGCCAGCAGCCAAGGGACGTTGAACACCGGGGAGCTGTTTTTT
CASSQGTLNTGELFF
>-|TRBV9|TRBJ2-2|-
TGTGCCAGCAGCGCGCCCAGCGGGAACACCGGGGAGCTGTTTTTT
CASSAPSGNTGELFF
>TRBD1|TRBV5-5|TRBJ1-5|-
TGTGCCAGCAGCTATCGGACAGGGATCAATCAGCCCCAGCATTTT
CASSYRTGINQPQHF
>TRBD1|TRBV4-1|TRBJ2-1|-
TGCGCCAGCAGCCTACCCGGGACAGGGGAAGACCTCGAGCAGTTCTTC
CASSLPGTGEDLEQFF
>-|TRBV6-6|TRBJ2-5|-
TGTGCCAGCAGTTTGAGGGCGTTACAAGAGACCCAGTACTTC
CASSLRALQETQYF
>TRBD2|TRBV9|TRBJ2-1|-
TGTGCCAGCAGCCATGGGACTAGCGGGAGATCGATCAATGAGCAGTTCTTC
CASSHGTSGRSINEQFF
>-|TRBV5-5|TRBJ1-2|-
TGTGCCAGCAGCTTGGCCCGCCCTAGGGGCTCCTATGGCTACACCTTC
CASSLARPRGSYGYTF
>-|TRBV5-1|TRBJ2-7|once
TGCGCCAGCAGCTTGGTCACAGGGGACTTGGATGAGCAGTACTTC
CASSLVTGDLDEQYF
>TRBD2|TRBV29-1|TRBJ2-1|-
TGCAGCGTTGAAACTAGCGGTTCCTACAATGAGCAGTTCTTC
CSVETSGSYNEQFF
>TRBD2|TRBV30|TRBJ2-1|-
TGTGCCACTAGACTAGCCGCCTACAATGAGCAGTTCTTC
CATRLAAYNEQFF
>TRBD1|TRBV7-6|TRBJ2-5|medium-sized
TGTGCCAGCAGCTTAGCAGGGACAGGGGGCAGGGAGACCCAGTACTTC
CASSLAGTGGRETQYF
>-|TRBV6-1|TRBJ2-3|few
TGTGCCAGCAGTGAGACGATTATACCAGATACGCAGTATTTT
CASSETIIPDTQYF
>-|TRBV25-1|TRBJ2-1|-
TGTGCCAGCAGACCCGGGACCTACAATGAGCAGTTCTTC
CASRPGTYNEQFF
>-|TRBV11-2|TRBJ1-1|few
TGTGCCAGCACTCTAGACAGTTATGGCACTGAAGCTTTCTTT
CASTLDSYGTEAFF
>-|TRBV9|TRBJ2-3|-
TGTGCCAGCAGCGTAGAAGTCAATGGGGTTCTCACAGATACGCAGTATTTT
CASSVEVNGVLTDTQYF
>-|TRBV7-7|TRBJ2-2|-
TGTGCTAGCAGCTCCGACCTTTCCACCGGGGAGCTGTTTTTT
CASSSDLSTGELFF
>TRBD2|TRBV5-6|TRBJ2-1|-
TGTGCCAGCAGCTTGGCGGGAGGCCCTCTCTCCTACAATGAGCAGTTCTTC
CASSLAGGPLSYNEQFF
>-|TRBV2|TRBJ2-4|once
TGTGCCAGCAGGAATCCAGACAAGAAAAACATTCAGTACTTC
CASRNPDKKNIQYF
>-|TRBV5-1|TRBJ2-7|-
TGCGCCAGCAGCTTGAAAGCCCTTTCTGAAAGGGGAAACGAGCAGTACTTC
CASSLKALSERGNEQYF
>-|TRBV6-5|TRBJ2-2|-
TGTGCCAGCAGTTACTCTCACAGGGGGGGAACCGGGGAGCTGTTTTTT
CASSYSHRGGTGELFF
>-|TRBV30|TRBJ2-2|-
TGTGCCTGGAGTAGGGTAACCGGGGAGCTGTTTTTT
CAWSRVTGELFF
>TRBD1|TRBV9|TRBJ1-2|-
TGTGCCAGCAGCCCGCGAACCGGGACAGGGCCCTCTCTGCTTGGCTACACCTTC
CASSPRTGTGPSLLGYTF
>-|TRBV28|TRBJ1-1|-
TGTGCCAGCAGTTTCCAGTTACCCACTGAAGCTTTCTTT
CASSFQLPTEAFF
>TRBD2|TRBV6-4|TRBJ2-1|-
TGTGCCAGCAGTGACTCGAAGACTAGCGGGGGGGGTTACGATGAGCAGTTCTTC
CASSDSKTSGGGYDEQFF
>-|TRBV29-1|TRBJ2-1|few
TGCAGCGTTGAGCAGTGGAAAGGAGGGAGCTCCTACAATGAGCAGTTCTTC
CSVEQWKGGSSYNEQFF
>TRBD1|TRBV6-4|TRBJ2-5|-
TGTGCCAGCAGCGTGACAGGGGGGGACCAAGAGACCCAGTACTTC
CASSVTGGDQETQYF
>-|TRBV11-3|TRBJ2-5|-
TGTGCCAGCGGGGAAGCTGCCGGTCGATCCCAAGAGACCCAGTACTTC
CASGEAAGRSQETQYF
>-|TRBV2|TRBJ2-7|-
TGTGCCAGCAGTGACGCAATCTTAAGGCAGTACTTC
CASSDAILRQYF
>-|TRBV27|TRBJ1-2|-
TGTGCCAGCAGTAGATCATTTCCTAACTATGGCTACACCTTC
CASSRSFPNYGYTF
>TRBD1|TRBV7-9|TRBJ2-7|-
TGTGCCAGCAGCAAACCGGGACAGGGGATACACAACTACGAGCAGTACTTC
CASSKPGQGIHNYEQYF
>-|TRBV10-1|TRBJ2-7|few
TGCGCCAGCAGCGGGGGCCCAACCTACGAGCAGTACTTC
CASSGGPTYEQYF
>TRBD2|TRBV27|TRBJ2-4|once
TGTGCCAGCAGTATGGGAGGACGGCGGGGGTCCAAAAACATTCAGTACTTC
CASSMGGRRGSKNIQYF
>TRBD1|TRBV6-5|TRBJ1-6|-
TGTGCCAGCAGTTTGGGACAGGGGGCGAGTTCACCCCTCCACTTT
CASSLGQGASSPLHF
>-|TRBV2|TRBJ1-2|medium-sized
TGTGCCAGCAGTGCTCGGGACAACTATGGCTACACCTTC
CASSARDNYGYTF
>-|TRBV9|TRBJ2-1|-
TGTGCCAGCAGCGTGGGGACGTGGAATGAGCAGTTCTTC
CASSVGTWNEQFF
>-|TRBV6-5|TRBJ1-6|-
TGTGCCAGCAGTTACTCTTACAGGGTTCATTCACCCCTCCACTTT
CASSYSYRVHSPLHF
>-|TRBV15|TRBJ1-1|-
TGTGCCACCAGCGACGGCCAGGGAAGACCTGAAGCTTTCTTT
CATSDGQGRPEAFF
>TRBD1|TRBV11-2|TRBJ2-2|-
TGTGCCAGCAGCCCCGTGGGACAGGGAGGTCTAGCCGGGGAGCTGTTTTTT
CASSPVGQGGLAGELFF
>-|TRBV19|TRBJ2-6|-
TGTGCCAGTAGTATAGCCGGAAGCTCTGGGGCCAACGTCCTGACTTTC
CASSIAGSSGANVLTF
>TRBD1|TRBV19|TRBJ2-1|-
TGTGCCAGTAGTGAGGGACAGGTTGCCCCTACCTACAATGAGCAGTTCTTC
CASSEGQVAPTYNEQFF
>-|TRBV15|TRBJ1-5|once
TGTGCCACCAGCAGGTATAACGAGCCCCAGCATTTT
CATSRYNEPQHF
>TRBD1|TRBV9|TRBJ2-6|-
TGTGCCAGCAGCGTAGAGAGGACAGGGGGGGATATCTCTGGGGCCAACGTCCTGACTTTC
CASSVERTGGDISGANVLTF
>TRBD1|TRBV6-1|TRBJ2-7|-
TGTGCCAGCAGCGCCGGGACAGGGGGGAACGAGCAGTACTTC
CASSAGTGGNEQYF
>-|TRBV5-1|TRBJ1-1|few
TGCGCCAGCAGAGGGGGGACGAACACTGAAGCTTTCTTT
CASRGGTNTEAFF
>-|TRBV6-5|TRBJ2-5|-
TGTGCCAGCAGTCCTGCATACCAAGAGACCCAGTACTTC
CASSPAYQETQYF
>-|TRBV16|TRBJ2-7|-
TGTGCCAGCAGCCAATCTGAGACAGATTTCTCCTACGAGCAGTACTTC
CASSQSETDFSYEQYF
>-|TRBV6-1|TRBJ2-1|-
TGTGCCAGCAGTGAGTGGGGGCGGGTGGGCGATGAGCAGTTCTTC
CASSEWGRVGDEQFF
>TRBD2|TRBV7-6|TRBJ2-7|-
TGTGCCAGCAGCTTAGGGAGCGGGAGCCCCACCTACGAGCAGTACTTC
CASSLGSGSPTYEQYF
>-|TRBV6-5|TRBJ2-5|-
TGTGCCAGCAGTCTCGGGAGTCAAGAGACCCAGTACTTC
CASSLGSQETQYF
>-|TRBV4-1|TRBJ2-7|-
TGCGCCAGCAGCCAGTCGAGAAGCGGCAACCACGAGCAGTACTTC
CASSQSRSGNHEQYF